This T cell receptor (beta chain) emerged from a study of T cell responses to AZD1222 COVID-19 vaccine. Comments on this clone: Its antigen is not known.

The V gene end was trimmed by 6 bases and the J gene end by 0 bases; junction bases not matched to a gene: 8. The CDR3 loop spans 15 amino acids. The germline gives CDR1 SQVTM, CDR2 ANQGSEA. Regarding the study as a whole: Spike-spanning, vaccine-associated CD4 TCRs were dominant at 160-218 and 743-854. Compared with day 0, the breadth and depth of the Spike-specific TCR repertoire rose significantly after two doses of AZD1222. A mostly white British donor set with more females was recruited, and clonal diversity was possibly underestimated.

Profiling relied on immunoSEQ multiplex PCR, and the TCRdb table lists in-frame clones only, not all of them. The sample lists roughly 150,000 clones, 87% occurring once. The chain joins TRBV29-1 to TRBJ1-1, with TRBD1 matching over 9 bases. Sequencing used peripheral blood, obtained 28 days after the second AZD1222 dose. The receptor was derived from an adult who received the AZD1222 COVID-19 vaccine. CDR3 amino acids: CSVLTGGGLNTEAFF. CDR3 nucleotides: TGCAGCGTCCTAACAGGGGGCGGGTTGAACACTGAAGCTTTCTTT.